This entry is about one T cell receptor (beta chain). Its antigen remains unidentified. Profiling relied on immunoSEQ multiplex PCR, and the TCRdb table lists in-frame clones only, not all of them. The profile shows 2,500,000 or so clones, more than 80% of them singletons. Trimming left V 10 bases short and J 8 bases short, with 16 bases between. The germline V gene encodes CDR1 SEHNR and CDR2 FQNEAQ (reference sequence). The CDR3 consists of 12 residues. The sample is drawn from a study of shared clonotypes between healthy human individuals. General study results and limits: Naive subsets tended to show greater estimated richness than memory subsets.

Specimen: naive CD4+ T cells sorted from blood. Described subset: CD45RA+ positively selected. The chain is built from TRBV7-9 and TRBJ2-3; no firm D call. This sequence originates from a man aged 18 to 35 in good health. The CDR3 reads CATDSSVGTQYF. The CDR3 DNA is TGTGCCACCGACTCCTCTGTCGGTACGCAGTATTTT. Variable domain in full (rest from reference TRBV7-9 and TRBJ2-3): DTGVSQNPRHKITKRGQNVTFRCDPISEHNRLYWYRQTLGQGPEFLTYFQNEAQLEKSRLLSDRFSAERPKGSFSTLEIQRTEQGDSAMYLCATDSSVGTQYFGPGTRLTVL.